This T cell receptor (beta chain) originates from a study of early T cells in non-severe SARS-CoV-2 infection. Study summary: Investigators sequenced bulk RNA drawn from unsorted whole blood, and chains remained unpaired. Findings and limits, study-wide: VDJdb-based annotation leaned toward anti-spike CD8 responses and missed private and CD4 specificities.

The TCR library protocol attached unique molecular identifiers to the individual cDNA molecules. TCRdb re-called the 5' RACE reads with MiXCR, one entry per CDR3 protein. The data contain almost 65,000 distinct CDR3 sequences, around 4.6% of them seen just once; the ten biggest clones take up just under 5%. CDR3 size: 14 residues. Trimming cost V 1 base and J 5 bases; bases outside gene matches: 4. Germline loops: CDR1 MGHDK, CDR2 SYGVNS. This clonotype was seen more than once but under ten times. Its specificity is not known. The sample comprised whole blood. The chain links TRBV25-1 to TRBJ1-2, with 7 bases that match TRBD1. This TCR came from an adult who was a healthcare worker with PCR-confirmed SARS-CoV-2 infection or an uninfected control (not recorded which). CDR3 sequence reads: CASSELAGGYGYTF. CDR3 coding DNA: TGTGCCAGCAGTGAATTAGCAGGGGGGTATGGCTACACCTTC.